The 18 T cell receptor beta chains below come from one sample, sequenced in a study of blood T cell repertoires in COVID-19. The protocol was immunoSEQ multiplex PCR, while the TCRdb copy is restricted to in-frame clones and leaves out a portion. This table has 90,000 to 120,000 clones, 80% to 85% appearing once. Source material: peripheral blood. The source of these receptors is a man aged 65 to 79 with acute or convalescent COVID-19.

This clone was found a few times. The rearrangement uses TRBV19 and TRBJ1-2; TRBD1 matches 7 bases. From germline, CDR1 is LNHDA and CDR2 SQIVND (reference sequence). The J segment lost 2 bases and the V segment lost 5 bases, leaving 11 bases of the junction unmatched. The length of the CDR3 is 16 residues. In DNA, the CDR3 is TGTGCCAGTAGTTCCGACAGGGCAGGGATAAACTATGGCTACACCTTC. It codes for CASSSDRAGINYGYTF. Looking up the rest from reference TRBV19 and TRBJ1-2 gives the full variable domain: DGGITQSPKYLFRKEGQNVTLSCEQNLNHDAMYWYRQDPGQGLRLIYYSQIVNDFQKGDIAEGYSVSREKKESFPLTVTSAQKNPTAFYLCASSSDRAGINYGYTFGSGTRLTVV.

The rearrangement uses TRBV27 and TRBJ1-1; 7 nucleotides match TRBD1. This CDR3 has 15 residues. CDR1 is MNHEY, CDR2 SMNVEV, per germline (reference sequence). The V gene end was trimmed by 6 bases and the J gene end by 2 bases; junction bases not matched to a gene: 9. CDR3 protein: CASRPLGGFNTEAFF. CDR3 DNA: TGTGCCAGCAGACCTTTAGGGGGCTTTAACACTGAAGCTTTCTTT.

V is TRBV2 and J is TRBJ2-5, with D perhaps TRBD2 (6 bases). V gave up 11 bases and J gave up 7 bases, with 20 bases separating them. Germline loops: CDR1 SNHLY, CDR2 FYNNEI. The CDR3 is 13 amino acids. The CDR3 loop is CAGRGREVATQYF. DNA for the CDR3: TGTGCCGGACGCGGCAGGGAGGTTGCGACCCAGTACTTC.

The chain recombines TRBV12-5 with TRBJ1-6; 7 bases align to TRBD1. After removal of 5 bases from V and 0 bases from J, the junction contained 10 bases not matched to a gene. Germline CDR1 is LGHNT and CDR2 is FRNRAP. The CDR3 consists of 18 residues. Here the CDR3 DNA reads TGTGCTAGTGGTGCGGGACAGCTTCTCAGCTCCTATAATTCACCCCTCCACTTT. Translated: CASGAGQLLSSYNSPLHF.

V usage is TRBV5-8 and J usage is TRBJ1-3; 7 bases fit TRBD1. The CDR3 length is 14 residues. From germline, CDR1 is SGHTS and CDR2 YDEGEE. V lost 2 bases and J lost 4; bases outside the gene matches: 3. The CDR3 DNA follows: TGTGCCAGCAGCTTCCGGACAGGCGGAAACACCATATATTTT. This encodes CASSFRTGGNTIYF.

The chain joins TRBV7-9 to TRBJ1-2; TRBD1 matches 8 bases. In germline, CDR1 is SEHNR, CDR2 FQNEAQ (reference sequence). This CDR3 is 15 amino acids long. With 4 bases clipped from V and 7 bases from J, the junction kept 11 bases outside the gene matches. CDR3 DNA: TGTGCCAGCAGCTCATATCTACCGGGACAGGTTGGCTACACCTTC. Protein product: CASSSYLPGQVGYTF.

The count of this clone is one. J is TRBJ1-6 and V is TRBV3-1 (or the pseudogene TRBV3-2); possibly TRBD1 for D (5 bases). V lost 8 bases to trimming and J lost 7 bases, with 12 bases between them. Germline V gene sequence: CDR1 LGHDT, CDR2 YNNKEL (reference sequence). CDR3 size: 13 residues. The CDR3 DNA sequence: TGTGCCAGCGGGGCAGGGAAGAATTCACCCCTCCACTTT. Translation gives CASGAGKNSPLHF.

The chain carries TRBV5-4 and TRBJ1-1, with TRBD1 as a possible D gene (5 bases). The CDR3 has 15 amino acids. Germline CDR1 reads SGHNT; CDR2 reads YYREEE (reference sequence). Trimming removed 4 bases from V and 0 bases from J, with 13 bases in between. DNA of the CDR3: TGTGCCAGCAGCCTACCAGGAGGGGTGAACACTGAAGCTTTCTTT. Its translation is CASSLPGGVNTEAFF.

The chain couples TRBV19 to TRBJ2-1, with 11 positions matching TRBD2. The CDR3 totals 16 residues. Germline CDR1 is LNHDA and CDR2 is SQIVND (reference sequence). The trim removed 6 bases at V and 5 bases at J, leaving 9 bases unmatched. The CDR3 nucleotides are TGTGCCAGTAGGGTTTATAGCGGGGGGGACCACAATGAGCAGTTCTTC. Amino acid sequence: CASRVYSGGDHNEQFF. The full variable domain, rest sourced from reference TRBV19 and TRBJ2-1, is DGGITQSPKYLFRKEGQNVTLSCEQNLNHDAMYWYRQDPGQGLRLIYYSQIVNDFQKGDIAEGYSVSREKKESFPLTVTSAQKNPTAFYLCASRVYSGGDHNEQFFGPGTRLTVL.

The DNA of the CDR3 is TGCGCCAGCAGCTTGGAGGGACAGGCCAATCAGCCCCAGCATTTT. Protein product: CASSLEGQANQPQHF. The chain links TRBV5-1 to TRBJ1-5; 8 nucleotides agree with TRBD1. Germline assignment: CDR1 SGHRS and CDR2 YFSETQ. Germline trimming cut 0 bases from V and 3 bases from J; bases unmatched to any gene: 2. The CDR3 contains 15 residues. Full variable domain (outside the CDR3, taken from reference TRBV5-1 and TRBJ1-5): KAGVTQTPRYLIKTRGQQVTLSCSPISGHRSVSWYQQTPGQGLQFLFEYFSETQRNKGNFPGRFSGRQFSNSRSEMNVSTLELGDSALYLCASSLEGQANQPQHFGDGTRLSIL.

The rearrangement uses TRBV5-4 and TRBJ2-1; TRBD1 matches at 10 bases. With 1 base clipped from V and 6 bases from J, the junction kept 4 bases outside the gene matches. The germline V gene has CDR1 SGHNT and CDR2 YYREEE (reference sequence). This CDR3 has 15 residues. CDR3 in amino acids: CASSLRDRGTNEQFF. CDR3 nucleotides: TGTGCCAGCAGCTTGAGGGACAGGGGAACCAATGAGCAGTTCTTC.

The V call is TRBV12-5, the J call TRBJ2-1; TRBD1 is a possible D gene (5 bases). CDR1 LGHNT and CDR2 FRNRAP come from the germline V gene. The CDR3 loop spans 15 amino acids. Trimming cost V 1 base and J 4 bases, with 11 bases left between them. The DNA of the CDR3 is TGTGCTAGTGGTTTGGGACCTGACAGATACAATGAGCAGTTCTTC. Protein sequence: CASGLGPDRYNEQFF.

The V call is TRBV5-4, the J call TRBJ1-1, with 7 bases matching TRBD1. In germline, CDR1 is SGHNT, CDR2 YYREEE (reference sequence). Trimming removed 4 bases from V and 4 bases from J; junction bases left unmatched: 10. The length of the CDR3 is 15 residues. The CDR3 is CASSPLDREATEAFF. CDR3 DNA sequence: TGTGCCAGCAGCCCCCTCGACAGGGAGGCCACTGAAGCTTTCTTT. Together with reference TRBV5-4 and TRBJ1-1, the CDR3 gives the full variable domain: ETGVTQSPTHLIKTRGQQVTLRCSSQSGHNTVSWYQQALGQGPQFIFQYYREEENGRGNFPPRFSGLQFPNYSSELNVNALELDDSALYLCASSPLDREATEAFFGQGTRLTVV.

The chain carries TRBV3-1 (or the pseudogene TRBV3-2) and TRBJ2-7; 7 bases are shared with TRBD1. The CDR3 has 15 residues. CDR1 and CDR2 from the germline V gene are LGHDT and YNNKEL (reference sequence). V shed 5 bases and J 3 bases; nucleotides not matched to a gene: 10. CDR3 amino acids: CASSLRGPGGYEQYF. The DNA for the CDR3 is TGTGCCAGCAGCTTAAGGGGCCCAGGGGGCTACGAGCAGTACTTC.

The chain recombines TRBV18 with TRBJ2-5; 7 positions agree with TRBD2. The CDR3 sequence is 14 residues long. J was trimmed by 2 bases and V by 4 bases; bases with no gene match: 4. Germline CDR1 reads KGHSH; CDR2 reads LQKENI. CDR3 bases: TGTGCCAGCTCACAGGCTAGCGGACAAGAGACCCAGTACTTC. Protein sequence: CASSQASGQETQYF.

This clone has a handful of counts. V usage is TRBV4-3 and J usage is TRBJ2-6; 8 bases fit TRBD1. Trimming at V came to 1 base and at J to 0 bases, leaving 5 bases not matched to a gene. The CDR3 contains 18 residues. Per the germline V gene, CDR1 is LGHNA and CDR2 is YSLEER. CDR3 region: CASSQVSGGLSGANVLTF. The CDR3 coding sequence is TGCGCCAGCAGCCAAGTATCAGGGGGCCTCTCTGGGGCCAACGTCCTGACTTTC.

The V call is TRBV4-3, the J call TRBJ2-1; D might be TRBD2 (6 bases). V was clipped by 3 bases and J by 6 bases, with 15 bases between them. CDR1 and CDR2 from the germline V gene are LGHNA and YSLEER. The CDR3 is 15 amino acids. The CDR3 coding sequence is TGCGCCAGCAGCCAGGCGTCGGGGGTCCCCAATGAGCAGTTCTTC. This sequence encodes CASSQASGVPNEQFF.

CDR3 nucleotide sequence: TGTGCCAGCAGCTTGGAGCCCATCAAAAACATTCAGTACTTC. Its translation is CASSLEPIKNIQYF. This chain links TRBV5-4 with TRBJ2-4; D gene unclear. Germline CDR1 is SGHNT and CDR2 is YYREEE (reference sequence). CDR3 length equals 14 residues. The V and J ends lost 0 bases and 3 bases respectively, with 7 bases between them.